The next 29 T cell receptor beta chains were all read from a single sample in a study of cytomegalovirus exposure and HLA in healthy donors. 60 Vbeta and 13 Jbeta primers were used in PCR. The table came from immunoSEQ multiplex PCR; TCRdb's copy has only in-frame clones and leaves some out. The sample consists of some 160,000 clones, about 79% of them appearing once. Sequencing was performed on PBMCs. The source of these receptors is a man in his fifties or sixties in good health and CMV-seropositive.

CDR3 amino acids: CASSQWGGPLDTQYF. CDR3 coding DNA: TGTGCCAGCAGCCAGTGGGGGGGGCCCCTGGATACGCAGTATTTT. The chain uses TRBV7-2 and TRBJ2-3, with D possibly being TRBD2 (7 bases). The germline V gene encodes CDR1 SGHTA and CDR2 FQGNSA. This CDR3 has 15 amino acids. V was trimmed by 5 bases and J by 6 bases, leaving 18 bases between them.

This clone showed up just once. The rearrangement links TRBV10-2 to TRBJ2-3, with D maybe TRBD2 (7 bases). The CDR3 has 16 residues. Trimming removed 3 bases from V and 2 bases from J, with 15 bases in between. Germline CDR1 is WSHSY and CDR2 is SAAADI. The CDR3 DNA reads TGCGCCAGCAGTGAAGGGAGGGGGAAGGACACAGATACGCAGTATTTT. Translating gives CASSEGRGKDTDTQYF.

V is TRBV10-1 and J is TRBJ2-1; 14 bases are shared with TRBD2. V trimming: 4 bases; J trimming: 7 bases; junction bases outside the gene matches: 15. This CDR3 comprises 19 residues. CDR1 is WNHNN, CDR2 SYGVQD, per germline (reference sequence). The DNA for the CDR3 is TGCGCCAGCAGTGCCCGGACTAGCGGGAGGCCCTCCGCCCCTAATGAGCAGTTCTTC. Its translation: CASSARTSGRPSAPNEQFF.

The chain carries TRBV7-8 and TRBJ1-2; a possible D gene is TRBD1 (5 bases). Germline values: CDR1 SGHVS, CDR2 FQNEAQ. CDR3 size: 16 residues. The germline V and J ends were trimmed by 2 bases and 0 bases, with 13 bases remaining between them. The CDR3 region has the DNA TGTGCCAGCAGCTTATTAGAGGCAGGGTCTAACTATGGCTACACCTTC. Translating gives CASSLLEAGSNYGYTF.

CDR3 nucleotide sequence: TGTGCCAGCTCACCACCGGACAGCTACTACGAGCAGTACTTC. It translates to CASSPPDSYYEQYF. The chain combines TRBV18 with TRBJ2-7, with D tentatively TRBD1 (6 bases). From germline, CDR1 is KGHSH and CDR2 LQKENI. With 0 bases removed from V and 3 bases from J, the gap between germline ends came to 9 bases. There are 14 residues in the CDR3.

This clone came up a few times. This chain connects TRBV30 to TRBJ1-5; TRBD1 matches at 8 bases. From germline, CDR1 is GTSNPN and CDR2 SVGIG (reference sequence). There are 13 residues in the CDR3. The J segment lost 6 bases and the V segment lost 2 bases, leaving 3 bases of the junction unmatched. CDR3 sequence: CAWSNRGAQPQHF. The CDR3 DNA follows: TGTGCCTGGAGTAACAGGGGGGCTCAGCCCCAGCATTTT. The full variable domain, rest sourced from reference TRBV30 and TRBJ1-5, is SQTIHQWPATLVQPVGSPLSLECTVEGTSNPNLYWYRQAAGRGLQLLFYSVGIGQISSEVPQNLSASRPQDRQFILSSKKLLLSDSGFYLCAWSNRGAQPQHFGDGTRLSIL.

The chain has TRBV11-2 and TRBJ2-1; 8 bases agree with TRBD2. This CDR3 contains 14 residues. Looked up from germline, CDR1 is SGHAT and CDR2 is FQNNGV. Trimming cost V 5 bases and J 7 bases; bases outside gene matches: 7. CDR3 in amino acids: CASSVGLGLNEQFF. The DNA of the CDR3 is TGTGCCAGCAGCGTGGGACTAGGACTTAATGAGCAGTTCTTC. Filled out from reference TRBV11-2 and TRBJ2-1, the complete variable domain reads EAGVAQSPRYKIIEKRQSVAFWCNPISGHATLYWYQQILGQGPKLLIQFQNNGVVDDSQLPKDRFSAERLKGVDSTLKIQPAKLEDSAVYLCASSVGLGLNEQFFGPGTRLTVL.

V gene TRBV6-1 combines with J gene TRBJ2-4, with 9 bases lining up with TRBD1. CDR1 and CDR2 from the germline V gene are MNHNS and SASEGT. With 8 bases clipped from V and 5 bases from J, the junction kept 1 base outside the gene matches. This CDR3 comprises 12 residues. The CDR3 DNA sequence: TGTGCCAGCCGGGACAGGGAAAACATTCAGTACTTC. This gives the protein CASRDRENIQYF.

V and J are TRBV6-1 and TRBJ2-7; D remains unclear. The CDR3 has 12 amino acids. V was clipped by 5 bases and J by 4 bases, with 9 bases between them. The germline V gene has CDR1 MNHNS and CDR2 SASEGT. CDR3 region: CASSPGGYEQYV. CDR3 bases: TGTGCCAGCAGTCCTGGCGGATACGAGCAGTACGTC.

This chain uses TRBV6-5 with TRBJ1-2; D possibly corresponds to TRBD1 (5 bases). The V end lost 2 bases, the J end lost 4 bases, and 14 bases lay between the germline ends. Germline V CDR1 and CDR2: MNHEY, SVGAGI. CDR3 length: 15 residues. Here the CDR3 reads CASSYRAWGGYGYTF. The CDR3 bases are TGTGCCAGCAGTTACCGGGCCTGGGGGGGCTATGGCTACACCTTC.

The rearrangement joins TRBV19 to TRBJ2-2, with D tentatively TRBD2 (7 bases). This CDR3 is built from 14 residues. The ends were cut back, 3 bases at V and 4 bases at J, with 9 bases in the middle. Germline-derived CDR1 and CDR2 are LNHDA and SQIVND (reference sequence). For the CDR3, the DNA is TGTGCCAGTAGTATCGGGGGGCCCACCGGGGAGCTGTTTTTT. This gives the protein CASSIGGPTGELFF.

The chain carries TRBV5-1 and TRBJ2-1, with 8 bases aligning to TRBD1. The CDR3 is made up of 16 amino acids. Trimming cost V 0 bases and J 6 bases; bases outside gene matches: 8. Germline V CDR1 and CDR2: SGHRS, YFSETQ. This chain's CDR3 is CASSLEPGQGGNEQFF. The CDR3 region has the DNA TGCGCCAGCAGCTTGGAACCCGGACAGGGAGGCAATGAGCAGTTCTTC.

J is TRBJ2-5 and V is TRBV7-7; no clear D gene. CDR3 length equals 14 residues. Germline assignment: CDR1 SSHAT and CDR2 FNYEAQ (reference sequence). V lost 6 bases, J lost 5 bases, and 16 bases lay in between. The CDR3 DNA reads as TGTGCCAGCAGTCGTCTCGCCGGTATTGAGACCCAGTACTTC. It encodes CASSRLAGIETQYF.

This chain uses TRBV7-7 with TRBJ2-2; tentative D call: TRBD1 (6 bases). This CDR3 has 18 amino acids. Trimming removed 6 bases at V and 8 bases at J, with 28 bases between. Germline CDR1 is SSHAT and CDR2 is FNYEAQ (reference sequence). Here the CDR3 DNA reads TGTGCCAGCAGTCCCCTCAATAAAGGGGGACACTTACTTGGGGAGCTGTTTTTT. It yields the protein CASSPLNKGGHLLGELFF.

The genes are TRBV6-6 and TRBJ2-7; 12 positions match TRBD1. V gave up 0 bases and J gave up 3 bases; unmatched junction bases: 3. The length of the CDR3 is 16 residues. Germline V gene lookup returns CDR1 MNHNY and CDR2 SVGAGI (reference sequence). The CDR3 protein is CASSYSGTGGNYEQYV. The CDR3 region has the DNA TGTGCCAGCAGTTACTCTGGGACAGGGGGCAACTACGAGCAGTACGTC.

This chain links TRBV7-3 with TRBJ2-3, with a possible D match to TRBD2 (6 bases). The CDR3 contains 14 residues. Trimming took 0 bases from V and 3 from J, leaving 7 bases between them. Germline V lookup: CDR1 SGHTA, CDR2 FQGTGA. CDR3 in DNA: TGTGCCAGCAGCTTAACGCTAGCGACAGATACGCAGTATTTT. Its translation is CASSLTLATDTQYF.

V is TRBV4-1 and J is TRBJ2-3; the D gene is possibly TRBD2 (6 bases). V lost 1 base and J 6 bases, leaving 14 bases between the germline ends. This CDR3 has 15 amino acids. CDR1 is MGHRA and CDR2 is YSYEKL in the germline V gene. CDR3 DNA: TGCGCCAGCAGCCAAGCTGCGGGCGGGGTGGATACGCAGTATTTT. This codes for CASSQAAGGVDTQYF.

The table lists this clone with a count of one. The chain combines TRBV2 with TRBJ1-1; TRBD1 might be the D (5 bases). Trimming stripped 8 bases from V and 6 bases from J, with 22 bases between. The CDR3 runs 15 residues. Germline-derived CDR1 and CDR2 are SNHLY and FYNNEI. CDR3 sequence: CASGQTTVKVSEAFF. DNA for the CDR3: TGTGCCAGCGGCCAGACGACAGTAAAGGTTTCTGAAGCTTTCTTT.

This chain joins TRBV11-2 and TRBJ1-4; 8 nucleotides line up with TRBD1. CDR3 length: 16 residues. V lost 1 base and J lost 7; bases outside the gene matches: 8. Germline V gene lookup returns CDR1 SGHAT and CDR2 FQNNGV. The CDR3 region is CASSLVGQVVGEKLFF. CDR3 bases: TGTGCCAGCAGCTTAGTGGGACAGGTTGTTGGTGAAAAACTGTTTTTT.

This chain connects TRBV11-3 to TRBJ2-5; 10 nucleotides match TRBD2. The CDR3 contains 16 residues. V dropped 1 base and J dropped 5; count of bases not matched to a gene: 7. The germline V gene encodes CDR1 SGHNT and CDR2 YENEEA. DNA of the CDR3: TGTGCCAGCAGCTTAGCTAGCGGGAGCGCCTGGGAGACCCAGTACTTC. Amino acid sequence: CASSLASGSAWETQYF.

The rearrangement uses TRBV18 and TRBJ2-2; 13 positions match TRBD2. Looked up from germline, CDR1 is KGHSH and CDR2 is LQKENI. The CDR3 runs 19 residues. The trim removed 0 bases at V and 5 bases at J, leaving 9 bases unmatched. The CDR3 DNA reads as TGTGCCAGCTCACCACCGGGACTAGCGGGGCCCAGCGGTACCGGGGAGCTGTTTTTT. Translation: CASSPPGLAGPSGTGELFF.

The chain uses TRBV7-3 and TRBJ2-5; TRBD2 matches 10 bases. Germline assignment: CDR1 SGHTA and CDR2 FQGTGA. J gave up 5 bases and V 0 bases, and 15 bases lay outside the gene matches. The CDR3 sequence is 19 residues long. This chain's CDR3 is CASSLTGGSSGGHYETQYF. In DNA, the CDR3 is TGTGCCAGCAGCTTAACGGGGGGCTCTAGCGGGGGACACTATGAGACCCAGTACTTC.

The V call is TRBV11-2, the J call TRBJ2-1, with 8 bases aligning to TRBD1. Germline CDR1 is SGHAT and CDR2 is FQNNGV. The J segment lost 6 bases and the V segment lost 0 bases, leaving 16 bases of the junction unmatched. This CDR3 comprises 19 residues. This chain's CDR3 is CASSLEVLVIGQGINEQFF. DNA for the CDR3: TGTGCCAGCAGCTTAGAGGTATTGGTTATAGGACAGGGTATCAATGAGCAGTTCTTC.

This clone was observed once. The chain uses TRBV9 and TRBJ2-6; 13 positions match TRBD2. The ends lost 3 bases at V and 3 bases at J; junction bases unmatched: 9. Per germline, CDR1 SGDLS and CDR2 YYNGEE. This CDR3 comprises 19 residues. CDR3 in amino acids: CASSAGGLAGSIGANVLTF. The DNA of the CDR3 is TGTGCCAGCAGCGCGGGGGGACTAGCGGGATCCATTGGGGCCAACGTCCTGACTTTC.

Points on this clone: One end of the junction is discordant with germline, which a read error may explain. The J gene is TRBJ1-5, the V gene TRBV7-9; 7 bases agree with TRBD1. The CDR3 spans 16 residues. Germline-derived CDR1 and CDR2 are SEHNR and FQNEAQ (reference sequence). DNA for the CDR3: TGTGCCAGCAGCTTAGCTCAGGGGGAGCTCAATCAACCCCAGCATTTT. Translation gives CASSLAQGELNQPQHF.

This clone appeared a single time. The V call is TRBV5-1, the J call TRBJ2-5, with D tentatively TRBD2 (5 bases). Germline V gene sequence: CDR1 SGHRS, CDR2 YFSETQ. The V and J ends lost 3 bases and 4 bases respectively, with 19 bases between them. This CDR3 is built from 16 residues. Written as DNA, the CDR3 is TGCGCCAGCAGCTCGACCCATCCGAGGGATCCAGAGACCCAGTACTTC. Protein: CASSSTHPRDPETQYF.

This sequence joins TRBV5-8 and TRBJ2-1, with TRBD1 matching over 7 bases. Germline lookup yields CDR1 SGHTS and CDR2 YDEGEE. V gave up 5 bases and J gave up 0 bases; unmatched junction bases: 14. This CDR3 has 18 amino acids. This CDR3 reads CASSKIFGTAASYNEQFF. The CDR3 DNA reads TGTGCCAGCAGTAAAATCTTCGGGACAGCCGCCTCCTACAATGAGCAGTTCTTC.

This clone was seen only a few times. The chain combines TRBV6-6 with TRBJ2-7, with D tentatively TRBD2 (6 bases). Germline CDR1 is MNHNY and CDR2 is SVGAGI (reference sequence). This CDR3 is 15 amino acids long. V lost 6 bases and J lost 0, with 15 bases in between. The CDR3 DNA is TGTGCCAGCAGGGCCGGGACCGGGAGCTCCTACGAGCAGTACTTC. Encoded protein: CASRAGTGSSYEQYF.

This chain joins TRBV29-1 and TRBJ2-7; tentative D call: TRBD2 (6 bases). The germline V and J ends were trimmed by 4 bases and 6 bases, with 10 bases remaining between them. The germline V gene has CDR1 SQVTM and CDR2 ANQGSEA. There are 11 residues in the CDR3. In DNA form, the CDR3 reads TGCAGCGTTGGAGGAGGGGTCGAGCAGTACTTC. Residues: CSVGGGVEQYF.